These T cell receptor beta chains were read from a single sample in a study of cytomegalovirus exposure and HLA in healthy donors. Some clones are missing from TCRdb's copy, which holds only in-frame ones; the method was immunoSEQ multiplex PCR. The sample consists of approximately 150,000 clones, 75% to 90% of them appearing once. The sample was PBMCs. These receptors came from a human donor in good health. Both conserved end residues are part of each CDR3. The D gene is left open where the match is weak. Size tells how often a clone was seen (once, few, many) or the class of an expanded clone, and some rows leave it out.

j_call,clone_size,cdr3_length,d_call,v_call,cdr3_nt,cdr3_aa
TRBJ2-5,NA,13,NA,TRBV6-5,TGTGCCAGCAGTTGGACTGGGGGGGAGACCCAGTACTTC,CASSWTGGETQYF
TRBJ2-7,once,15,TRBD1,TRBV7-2,TGTGCCAGCAGCCTCCGGGACAGGGGGCCTCACGAGCAGTACTTC,CASSLRDRGPHEQYF
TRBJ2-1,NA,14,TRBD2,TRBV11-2,TGTGCCAGCAGCAGCACTAGCGGGGTCGCTGAGCAGTTCTTC,CASSSTSGVAEQFF
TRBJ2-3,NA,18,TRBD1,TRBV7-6,TGTGCCAGCAGCTTAGCGGGGGGGACAGGGGCGCTCACAGATACGCAGTATTTT,CASSLAGGTGALTDTQYF
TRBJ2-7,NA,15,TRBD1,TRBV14,TGTGCCAGCAGCCAGGAAACAGGGGCGGCCTACGAGCAGTACTTC,CASSQETGAAYEQYF
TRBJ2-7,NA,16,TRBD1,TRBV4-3,TGCGCCAGCAGCCAGGATACAGGGGACCTGGGCTACGAGCAGTACTTC,CASSQDTGDLGYEQYF
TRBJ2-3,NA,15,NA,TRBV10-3,TGTGCCATCAGTGATCAGGGTCTCGATACAGATACGCAGTATTTT,CAISDQGLDTDTQYF
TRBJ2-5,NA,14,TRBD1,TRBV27,TGTGCCAGTTCTCCGAAGGGGGCCCCTTATATTCCGTACTTC,CASSPKGAPYIPYF
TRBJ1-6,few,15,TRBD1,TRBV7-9,TGTGCCAGCAGCAGCTGGGACAGGGGGAATTCACCCCTCCACTTT,CASSSWDRGNSPLHF
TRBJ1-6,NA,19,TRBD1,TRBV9,TGTGCCAGCAGCGCCCGACCCATCGACAGGGTGTCCTATAATTCACCCCTCCACTTT,CASSARPIDRVSYNSPLHF
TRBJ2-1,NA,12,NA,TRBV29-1,TGCAGCATCGACAGGAGGTACAATGAGCAGTTCTTC,CSIDRRYNEQFF
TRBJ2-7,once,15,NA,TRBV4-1,TGCGCCAGCAGCCAAGAATCTGGGGCCGTCTACGAGCAGTACTTC,CASSQESGAVYEQYF
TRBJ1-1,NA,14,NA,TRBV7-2,TGTGCCAGCAGCTTAAGGACAGTGAACACTGAAGCTTTCTTT,CASSLRTVNTEAFF
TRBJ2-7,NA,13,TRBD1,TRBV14,TGTGCCAGCAGCCGGGACAGGGTGTATCGACAGTACTTC,CASSRDRVYRQYF
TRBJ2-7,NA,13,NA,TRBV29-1,TGCAGCGCTCAGGGGGGAGCCTCCTACGAGCAGTACTTC,CSAQGGASYEQYF
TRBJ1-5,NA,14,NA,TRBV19,TGTGCCAGTCGGACATACAATAGCAATCAGCCCCAGCATTTT,CASRTYNSNQPQHF
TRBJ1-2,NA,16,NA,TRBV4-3,TGCGCCAGCAGCCAAGATACTCCAGGGCATGATTATGGCTACACCTTC,CASSQDTPGHDYGYTF
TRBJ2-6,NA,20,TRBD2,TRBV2,TGTGCCAGCAGTGAAGCGCTTTTGGCCAGCGGGGTTCCTGGGGCCAACGTCCTGACTTTC,CASSEALLASGVPGANVLTF
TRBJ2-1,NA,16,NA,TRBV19,TGTGCCAGTAGTATAGGAGGTGAGGGCTTCGCAAGGGAGCAGTTCTTC,CASSIGGEGFAREQFF
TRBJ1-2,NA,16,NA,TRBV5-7,TGTGCCAGCAGCTACCGACAGGCTAACAATAACTATGGCTACACCTTC,CASSYRQANNNYGYTF
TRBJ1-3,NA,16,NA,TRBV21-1,TGTGCCAGCAGCAAAGGGGACAGGGGGCTCGGAAACACCATATATTTT,CASSKGDRGLGNTIYF
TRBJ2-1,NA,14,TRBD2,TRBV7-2,TGTGCCAGCAGCTTCCTAGCGGGGGACAATGAGCAGTTCTTC,CASSFLAGDNEQFF
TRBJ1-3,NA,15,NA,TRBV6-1,TGTGCCAGCAGTGCCAGGACTATTTCTGGAAACACCATATATTTT,CASSARTISGNTIYF
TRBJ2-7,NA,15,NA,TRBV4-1,TGCGCCAGCAGCCGAGACTTGACAGCAACCTACGAGCAGTACTTC,CASSRDLTATYEQYF
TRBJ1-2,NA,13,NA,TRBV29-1,TGCAGCGTCGCCACAGGTTTCTGGGATGGCTACACCTTC,CSVATGFWDGYTF
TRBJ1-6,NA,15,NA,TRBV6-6,TGTGCCAGCAGTTACTCAGAGGGAGTCAATTCACCCCTCCACTTT,CASSYSEGVNSPLHF
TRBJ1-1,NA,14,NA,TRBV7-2,TGTGCCAGCAGGGCCGGGACTATGAACACTGAAGCTTTCTTT,CASRAGTMNTEAFF
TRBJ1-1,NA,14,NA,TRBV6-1,TGTGCCAGCAGTGAATTCGAGGAGAACACTGAAGCTTTCTTT,CASSEFEENTEAFF
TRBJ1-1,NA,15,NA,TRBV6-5,NA,CASSYYFGENTEAFF
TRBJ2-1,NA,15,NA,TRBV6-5,TGTGCCAGCAGTTACATCGGGGGGCGGTACAATGAGCAGTTCTTC,CASSYIGGRYNEQFF
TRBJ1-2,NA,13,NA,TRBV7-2,TGTGCCAGCAGCTTTCCGGGAGGTAATGGCTACACCTTC,CASSFPGGNGYTF